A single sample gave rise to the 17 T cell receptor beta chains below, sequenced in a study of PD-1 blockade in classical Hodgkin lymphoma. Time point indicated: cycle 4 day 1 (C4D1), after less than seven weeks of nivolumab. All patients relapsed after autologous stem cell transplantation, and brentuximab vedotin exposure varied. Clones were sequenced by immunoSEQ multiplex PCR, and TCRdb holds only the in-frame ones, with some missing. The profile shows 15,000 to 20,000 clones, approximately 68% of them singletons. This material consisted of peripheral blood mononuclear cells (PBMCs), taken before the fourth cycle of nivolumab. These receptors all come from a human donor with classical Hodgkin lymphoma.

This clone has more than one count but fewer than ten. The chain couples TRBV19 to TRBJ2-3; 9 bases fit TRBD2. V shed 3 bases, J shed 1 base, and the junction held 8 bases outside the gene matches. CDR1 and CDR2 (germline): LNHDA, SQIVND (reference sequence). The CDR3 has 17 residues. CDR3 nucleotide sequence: TGTGCCAGTAGTATTGGGGCTAGCGGGACTGGCACAGATACGCAGTATTTT. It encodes CASSIGASGTGTDTQYF.

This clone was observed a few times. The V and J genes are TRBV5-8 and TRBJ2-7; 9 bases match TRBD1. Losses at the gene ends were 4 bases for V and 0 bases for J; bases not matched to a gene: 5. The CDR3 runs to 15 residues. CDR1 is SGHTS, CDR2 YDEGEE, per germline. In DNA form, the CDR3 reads TGTGCCAGCAGCGGACAGGGGAGTTTCTCCTACGAGCAGTACTTC. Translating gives CASSGQGSFSYEQYF.

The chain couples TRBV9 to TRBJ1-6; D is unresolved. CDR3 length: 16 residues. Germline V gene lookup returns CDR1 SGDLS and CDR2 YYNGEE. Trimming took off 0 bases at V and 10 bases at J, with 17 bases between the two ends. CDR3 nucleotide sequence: TGTGCCAGCAGCGTAGACCCTTCACGAACCGGGTCACCCCTCCACTTT. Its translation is CASSVDPSRTGSPLHF.

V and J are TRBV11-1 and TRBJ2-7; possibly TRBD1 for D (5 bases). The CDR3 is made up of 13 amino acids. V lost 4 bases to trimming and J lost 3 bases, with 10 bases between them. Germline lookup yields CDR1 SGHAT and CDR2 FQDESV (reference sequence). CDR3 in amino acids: CASSWRQGYEQYF. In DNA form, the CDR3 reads TGTGCCAGCAGCTGGCGCCAGGGCTACGAGCAGTACTTC. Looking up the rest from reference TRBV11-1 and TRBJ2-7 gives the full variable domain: EAEVAQSPRYKITEKSQAVAFWCDPISGHATLYWYRQILGQGPELLVQFQDESVVDDSQLPKDRFSAERLKGVDSTLKIQPAELGDSAMYLCASSWRQGYEQYFGPGTRLTVT.

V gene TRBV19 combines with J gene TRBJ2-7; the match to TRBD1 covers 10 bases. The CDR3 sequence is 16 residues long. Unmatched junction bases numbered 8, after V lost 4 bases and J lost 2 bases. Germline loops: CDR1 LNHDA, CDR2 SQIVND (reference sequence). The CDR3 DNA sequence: TGTGCCAGTAGTACACCGGGACAGGGGTCGACCTACGAGCAGTACTTC. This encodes CASSTPGQGSTYEQYF.

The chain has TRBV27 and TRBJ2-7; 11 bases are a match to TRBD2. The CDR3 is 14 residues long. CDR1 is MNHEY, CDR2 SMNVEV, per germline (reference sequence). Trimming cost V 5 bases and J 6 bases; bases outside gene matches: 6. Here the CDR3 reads CASSTPGLAVEQYF. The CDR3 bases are TGTGCCAGCAGTACCCCGGGACTAGCGGTCGAGCAGTACTTC.

Written as DNA, the CDR3 is TGTGCCAGCAGCCTCAGGGTTACTGAAGCTTTCTTT. Residues: CASSLRVTEAFF. The rearrangement uses TRBV11-2 and TRBJ1-1; D is possibly TRBD1 (5 bases). Germline V gene lookup returns CDR1 SGHAT and CDR2 FQNNGV. The CDR3 has 12 amino acids. Trimming removed 5 bases from V and 5 bases from J, with 9 bases in between.

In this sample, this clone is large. CDR3 nucleotide sequence: TGTGCCAGCAGCCAGGTCTTCTCCTACGAGCAGTACTTC. This translates into CASSQVFSYEQYF. The rearrangement uses TRBV14 and TRBJ2-7; the D is unclear. The V gene's germline CDR1 is SGHDN and CDR2 FVKESK. V was shortened by 3 bases and J by 0 bases, with 6 bases between the two germline ends. This CDR3 has 13 residues.

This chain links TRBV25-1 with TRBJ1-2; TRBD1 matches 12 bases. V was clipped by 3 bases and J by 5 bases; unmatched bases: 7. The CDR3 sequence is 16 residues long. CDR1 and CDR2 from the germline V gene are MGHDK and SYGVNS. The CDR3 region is CASSEGQGALGYGYTF. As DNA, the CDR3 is TGTGCCAGCAGTGAGGGACAGGGGGCACTTGGGTATGGCTACACCTTC.

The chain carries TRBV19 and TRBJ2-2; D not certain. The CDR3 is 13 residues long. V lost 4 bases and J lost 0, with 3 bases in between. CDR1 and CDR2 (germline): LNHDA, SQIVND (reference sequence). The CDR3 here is CASSNPNTGELFF. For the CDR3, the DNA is TGTGCCAGTAGTAATCCGAACACCGGGGAGCTGTTTTTT.

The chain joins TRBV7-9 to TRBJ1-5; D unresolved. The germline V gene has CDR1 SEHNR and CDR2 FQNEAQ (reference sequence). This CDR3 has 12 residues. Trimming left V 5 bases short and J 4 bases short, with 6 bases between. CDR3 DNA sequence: TGTGCCAGCAGCAGCGATAATCAGCCCCAGCATTTT. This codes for CASSSDNQPQHF.

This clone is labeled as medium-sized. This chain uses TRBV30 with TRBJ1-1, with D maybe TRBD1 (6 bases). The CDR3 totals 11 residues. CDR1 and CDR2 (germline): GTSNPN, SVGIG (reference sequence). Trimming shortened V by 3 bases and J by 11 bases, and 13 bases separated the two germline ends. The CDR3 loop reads CAWRRNRDAFF. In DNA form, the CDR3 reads TGTGCCTGGAGAAGGAACAGGGACGCTTTCTTT. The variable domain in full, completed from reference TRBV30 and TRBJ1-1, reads SQTIHQWPATLVQPVGSPLSLECTVEGTSNPNLYWYRQAAGRGLQLLFYSVGIGQISSEVPQNLSASRPQDRQFILSSKKLLLSDSGFYLCAWRRNRDAFFGQGTRLTVV.

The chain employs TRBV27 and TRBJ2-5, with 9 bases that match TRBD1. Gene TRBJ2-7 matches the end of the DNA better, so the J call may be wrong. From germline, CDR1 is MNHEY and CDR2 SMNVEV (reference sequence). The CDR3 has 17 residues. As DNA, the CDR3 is TGTGCCAGCAGTTTCGAGACGGGGGACAGGGTTCCCCACGAGCAGTACTTC. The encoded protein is CASSFETGDRVPHEQYF.

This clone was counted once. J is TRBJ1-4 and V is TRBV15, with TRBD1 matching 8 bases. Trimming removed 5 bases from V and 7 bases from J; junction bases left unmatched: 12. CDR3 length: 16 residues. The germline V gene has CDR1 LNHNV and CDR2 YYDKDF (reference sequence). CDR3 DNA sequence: TGTGCCACCAGCCACCGAGCGACGACAGGGGTTGAAAAACTGTTTTTT. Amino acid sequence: CATSHRATTGVEKLFF.

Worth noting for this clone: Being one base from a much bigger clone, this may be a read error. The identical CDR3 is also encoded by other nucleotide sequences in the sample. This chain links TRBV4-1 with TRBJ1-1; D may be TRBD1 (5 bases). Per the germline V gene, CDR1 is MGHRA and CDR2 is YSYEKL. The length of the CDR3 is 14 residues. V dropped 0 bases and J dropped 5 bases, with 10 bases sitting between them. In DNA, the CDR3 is TGCGCCAGCAGCCAAGATCGGGAGGGGACTGAAGCTTTCTTT. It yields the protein CASSQDREGTEAFF.

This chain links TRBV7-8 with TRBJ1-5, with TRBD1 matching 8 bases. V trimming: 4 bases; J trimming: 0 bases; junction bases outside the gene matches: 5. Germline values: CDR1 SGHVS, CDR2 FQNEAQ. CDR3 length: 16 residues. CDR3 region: CASSSDREYSNQPQHF. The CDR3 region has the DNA TGTGCCAGCAGCTCGGACAGGGAGTATAGCAATCAGCCCCAGCATTTT.

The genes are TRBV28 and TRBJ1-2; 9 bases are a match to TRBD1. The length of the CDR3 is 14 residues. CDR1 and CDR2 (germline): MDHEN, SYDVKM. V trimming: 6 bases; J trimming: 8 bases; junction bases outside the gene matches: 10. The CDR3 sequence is CASRPGTGNLGYTF. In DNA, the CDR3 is TGTGCCAGCAGGCCCGGGACAGGGAATTTGGGCTACACCTTC.